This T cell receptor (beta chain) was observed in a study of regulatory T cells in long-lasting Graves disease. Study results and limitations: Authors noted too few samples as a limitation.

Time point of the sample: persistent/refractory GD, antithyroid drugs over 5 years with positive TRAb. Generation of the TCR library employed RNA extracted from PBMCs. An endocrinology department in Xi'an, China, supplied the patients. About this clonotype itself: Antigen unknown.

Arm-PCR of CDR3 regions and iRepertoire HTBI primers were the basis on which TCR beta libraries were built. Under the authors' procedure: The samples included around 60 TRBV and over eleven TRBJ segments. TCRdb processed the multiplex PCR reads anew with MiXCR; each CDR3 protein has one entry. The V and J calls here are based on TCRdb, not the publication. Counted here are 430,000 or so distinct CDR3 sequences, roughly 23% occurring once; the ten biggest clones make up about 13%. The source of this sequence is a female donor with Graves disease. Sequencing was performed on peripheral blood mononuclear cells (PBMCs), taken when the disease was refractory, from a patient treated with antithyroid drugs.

In DNA, the CDR3 is TGCAGTGCTAGATCCCGGACACTATGGTACGAGCAGTACTTC. This sequence encodes CSARSRTLWYEQYF. The V and J genes are TRBV20-1 and TRBJ2-7, with TRBD1 as a possible D gene (5 bases). The V end was cut by 2 bases, the J end by 4 bases, with 15 bases between. There are 14 residues in the CDR3. The germline gives CDR1 DFQATT, CDR2 SNEGSKA (reference sequence).